A single sample gave rise to the 18 T cell receptor beta chains below, sequenced in a study of blood T cell repertoires in COVID-19. Profiling relied on immunoSEQ multiplex PCR, and the TCRdb table lists in-frame clones only, not all of them. The repertoire holds about 370,000 clones, around 92% seen once, with 1.5% to 2% in the top ten. Sample: PBMCs or T cells enriched from blood (not recorded which). These receptors all come from a young woman who had recovered from COVID-19.

The chain joins TRBV2 to TRBJ2-3, with D uncertain. The length of the CDR3 is 12 residues. Germline CDR1 reads SNHLY; CDR2 reads FYNNEI. Trimming removed 6 bases from V and 4 bases from J, with 8 bases in between. CDR3 protein: CASSPVSDTQYF. The CDR3 coding sequence is TGTGCCAGCAGCCCGGTTTCAGATACGCAGTATTTT. Using reference TRBV2 and TRBJ2-3 for the parts outside the CDR3, the full variable domain is EPEVTQTPSHQVTQMGQEVILRCVPISNHLYFYWYRQILGQKVEFLVSFYNNEISEKSEIFDDQFSVERPDGSNFTLKIRSTKLEDSAMYFCASSPVSDTQYFGPGTRLTVL.

The rearrangement links TRBV13 to TRBJ2-1, with 13 bases aligning to TRBD2. This CDR3 is 18 amino acids long. Per the germline V gene, CDR1 is PRHDT and CDR2 is FYEKMQ (reference sequence). With 2 bases clipped from V and 2 bases from J, the junction kept 6 bases outside the gene matches. The CDR3: CASSLSPGLAGPYNEQFF. The CDR3 nucleotides read TGTGCCAGCAGCTTATCCCCGGGACTAGCGGGACCCTACAATGAGCAGTTCTTC.

V and J are TRBV7-2 and TRBJ2-3; D unresolved. This CDR3 spans 11 amino acids. Germline V gives CDR1 SGHTA, CDR2 FQGNSA. The germline V and J ends were trimmed by 3 bases and 6 bases, with 4 bases remaining between them. The CDR3 sequence is CASSFEDTQYF. In nucleotides, the CDR3 is TGTGCCAGCAGCTTCGAGGATACGCAGTATTTT. Together with reference TRBV7-2 and TRBJ2-3, the CDR3 gives the full variable domain: GAGVSQSPSNKVTEKGKDVELRCDPISGHTALYWYRQSLGQGLEFLIYFQGNSAPDKSGLPSDRFSAERTGGSVSTLTIQRTQQEDSAVYLCASSFEDTQYFGPGTRLTVL.

This clone was detected a few times. The gene calls are TRBV5-4 and TRBJ1-4, with 9 nucleotides matching TRBD1. This CDR3 spans 17 amino acids. CDR1 SGHNT and CDR2 YYREEE come from the germline V gene (reference sequence). V lost 2 bases to trimming and J lost 0 bases; unmatched junction nucleotides: 5. The CDR3 loop is CASSFTGGGATNEKLFF. Here the CDR3 DNA reads TGTGCCAGCAGCTTCACAGGGGGCGGTGCAACTAATGAAAAACTGTTTTTT. Variable domain in full (rest from reference TRBV5-4 and TRBJ1-4): ETGVTQSPTHLIKTRGQQVTLRCSSQSGHNTVSWYQQALGQGPQFIFQYYREEENGRGNFPPRFSGLQFPNYSSELNVNALELDDSALYLCASSFTGGGATNEKLFFGSGTQLSVL.

This chain joins TRBV5-1 and TRBJ1-1, with 9 bases matching TRBD1. V trimming: 3 bases; J trimming: 7 bases; junction bases outside the gene matches: 10. The CDR3 loop spans 15 amino acids. The germline V gene has CDR1 SGHRS and CDR2 YFSETQ. The CDR3 is CASSSRRDRAGEAFF. The CDR3 DNA reads TGCGCCAGCAGCTCCCGGAGGGACAGGGCGGGTGAAGCTTTCTTT. The full variable domain, with the rest looked up from reference TRBV5-1 and TRBJ1-1, is KAGVTQTPRYLIKTRGQQVTLSCSPISGHRSVSWYQQTPGQGLQFLFEYFSETQRNKGNFPGRFSGRQFSNSRSEMNVSTLELGDSALYLCASSSRRDRAGEAFFGQGTRLTVV.

This chain uses TRBV15 with TRBJ1-5, with 9 bases lining up with TRBD1. This CDR3 spans 14 amino acids. With V trimmed by 3 bases and J by 6 bases, 3 bases remained unmatched. The germline V gene encodes CDR1 LNHNV and CDR2 YYDKDF (reference sequence). The CDR3 DNA reads TGTGCCACCAGCAGCGACAGGGGGAGTCAGCCCCAGCATTTT. Translating it yields CATSSDRGSQPQHF.

This chain uses TRBV27 with TRBJ2-7, with TRBD1 matching over 8 bases. The germline V gene encodes CDR1 MNHEY and CDR2 SMNVEV (reference sequence). CDR3 length: 15 residues. Trimming at V came to 6 bases and at J to 5 bases, leaving 12 bases not matched to a gene. The CDR3 protein is CASSPRDRGSDEQYF. Here the CDR3 DNA reads TGTGCCAGCAGCCCTAGAGACAGGGGTTCCGACGAGCAGTACTTC.

This clone showed up just once. The rearrangement links TRBV19 to TRBJ1-1; perhaps TRBD1 as D (6 bases). The CDR3 extends over 15 amino acids. Trimming stripped 3 bases from V and 0 bases from J, with 11 bases between. Germline CDR1 is LNHDA and CDR2 is SQIVND (reference sequence). CDR3 amino acids: CASSIRGGMNTEAFF. In DNA form, the CDR3 reads TGTGCCAGTAGTATCCGGGGGGGCATGAACACTGAAGCTTTCTTT.

The chain is built from TRBV6-5 and TRBJ2-5; D may be TRBD1 (5 bases). The CDR3 is made up of 13 amino acids. Germline CDR1 reads MNHEY; CDR2 reads SVGAGI. Deletions cut 4 bases from V and 1 base from J, with 7 bases between. The CDR3 sequence: CASSLQAQETQYF. CDR3 bases: TGTGCCAGCAGTTTACAGGCCCAAGAGACCCAGTACTTC.

The rearrangement joins TRBV5-8 to TRBJ1-4; 8 bases align to TRBD1. The CDR3 loop spans 16 amino acids. CDR1 SGHTS and CDR2 YDEGEE come from the germline V gene. The ends lost 3 bases at V and 7 bases at J; junction bases unmatched: 11. For the CDR3, the DNA is TGTGCCAGCAGCTCCGTTCGGACAGGGCGAGGTGAAAAACTGTTTTTT. Protein: CASSSVRTGRGEKLFF.

The chain employs TRBV10-3 and TRBJ2-7; no clear D gene. CDR3 length: 12 amino acids. Per the germline V gene, CDR1 is ENHRY and CDR2 is SYGVKD. Between the trimmed V and J ends, which lost 3 bases and 11 bases, there was a span of 14 bases. CDR3 loop: CAISDELVVKYF. The CDR3 region has the DNA TGTGCCATCAGTGACGAGTTGGTAGTTAAGTACTTC.

The chain carries TRBV30 and TRBJ2-2, with D perhaps matching TRBD2 (5 bases). The V gene's germline CDR1 is GTSNPN and CDR2 SVGIG (reference sequence). The CDR3 extends over 12 amino acids. V lost 4 bases, J lost 3 bases, and 6 bases lay in between. CDR3 sequence (DNA): TGTGCCTGGAAGGGAGACACCGGGGAGCTGTTTTTT. Translating gives CAWKGDTGELFF.

In nucleotides, the CDR3 is TGCAGCGTTTATTTCGTAGGGACAGGGGGCGTCGAGCAGTACTTC. It translates to CSVYFVGTGGVEQYF. J is TRBJ2-7 and V is TRBV29-1, with 12 bases fitting TRBD1. The germline gives CDR1 SQVTM, CDR2 ANQGSEA. Trimming removed 5 bases from V and 6 bases from J; junction bases left unmatched: 11. This CDR3 has 15 amino acids.

The genes are TRBV18 and TRBJ2-2, with D uncertain. This CDR3 is 14 amino acids long. V lost 2 bases and J 3 bases, leaving 7 bases between the germline ends. In germline, CDR1 is KGHSH, CDR2 LQKENI. For the CDR3, the DNA is TGTGCCAGCTCACCATACAGTGACACCGGGGAGCTGTTTTTT. It specifies CASSPYSDTGELFF. Full variable domain (missing parts from reference TRBV18 and TRBJ2-2): NAGVMQNPRHLVRRRGQEARLRCSPMKGHSHVYWYRQLPEEGLKFMVYLQKENIIDESGMPKERFSAEFPKEGPSILRIQQVVRGDSAAYFCASSPYSDTGELFFGEGSRLTVL.

The chain uses TRBV27 and TRBJ2-1, with TRBD1 identical over 9 bases. This CDR3 has 15 residues. V shed 5 bases, J shed 8 bases, and the junction held 10 bases outside the gene matches. The germline CDR1 and CDR2 sequences are MNHEY and SMNVEV (reference sequence). The CDR3 bases are TGTGCCAGCAGTCAGCCGGGACAGGGACGGTATGAGCAGTTCTTC. It is translated as CASSQPGQGRYEQFF.

The chain combines TRBV19 with TRBJ1-1; a weak D match, TRBD1 (6 bases). The V gene lost 3 bases and the J gene lost 0 bases, with 8 bases spanning the gap. The germline V gene has CDR1 LNHDA and CDR2 SQIVND (reference sequence). The CDR3 spans 14 residues. CDR3 DNA: TGTGCCAGTAGTATGACAGGAGTGAACACTGAAGCTTTCTTT. Translating it yields CASSMTGVNTEAFF.

The chain combines TRBV19 with TRBJ1-4, with D tentatively TRBD1 (5 bases). Trimming removed 5 bases at V and 0 bases at J, with 7 bases between. There are 14 residues in the CDR3. Germline lookup yields CDR1 LNHDA and CDR2 SQIVND (reference sequence). Here the CDR3 reads CASSSGATNEKLFF. In DNA form, the CDR3 reads TGTGCCAGTAGTTCGGGGGCAACTAATGAAAAACTGTTTTTT.

The V gene is TRBV10-3, the J gene TRBJ2-5, with 8 positions matching TRBD1. Germline loops: CDR1 ENHRY, CDR2 SYGVKD. The CDR3 runs 13 residues. The V gene end was trimmed by 10 bases and the J gene end by 7 bases; junction bases not matched to a gene: 11. Here the CDR3 DNA reads TGTGCCACCTCCCCACCCGGGACAGGGACCCAGTACTTC. Translating it yields CATSPPGTGTQYF.